The following is a T cell receptor beta chain sequence with its context. These data originate in a study of T-cell memory formation after mild COVID-19. With V trimmed by 3 bases and J by 5 bases, 13 bases remained unmatched. CDR3 size: 17 residues. Germline CDR1 SGDLS, CDR2 YYNGEE. TCRdb reprocessed the 5' RACE reads with MiXCR, giving one entry per CDR3 protein. The repertoire holds hundreds of thousands of distinct CDR3 sequences, with roughly 23% as singletons. The rearrangement uses TRBV9 and TRBJ2-3; 9 bases fit TRBD2. The material sequenced was PBMCs or a T cell subset sorted from them (not recorded which). The TCR comes from an adult woman who had mild COVID-19 (a few samples of this study predate the infection). Cell type and time point are not known. The CDR3 loop reads CASSDPLSGRTLDTQYF. As DNA, the CDR3 is TGTGCCAGCAGCGACCCACTTAGCGGGAGAACCTTAGATACGCAGTATTTT.